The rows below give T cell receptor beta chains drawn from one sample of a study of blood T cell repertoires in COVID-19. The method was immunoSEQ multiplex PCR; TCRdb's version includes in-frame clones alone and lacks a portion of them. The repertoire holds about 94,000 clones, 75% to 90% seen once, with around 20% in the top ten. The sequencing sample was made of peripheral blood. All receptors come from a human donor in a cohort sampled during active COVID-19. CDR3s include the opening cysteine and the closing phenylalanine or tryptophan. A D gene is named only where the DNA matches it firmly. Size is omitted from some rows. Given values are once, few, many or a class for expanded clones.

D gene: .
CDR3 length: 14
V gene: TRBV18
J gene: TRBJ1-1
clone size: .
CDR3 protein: CASSREVMNTEAFF
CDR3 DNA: TGTGCCAGCTCACGGGAGGTCATGAACACTGAAGCTTTCTTT

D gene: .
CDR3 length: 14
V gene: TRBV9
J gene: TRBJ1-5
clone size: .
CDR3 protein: CASSGGVINQPQHF
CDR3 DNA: TGTGCCAGCAGCGGAGGCGTCATAAATCAGCCCCAGCATTTT

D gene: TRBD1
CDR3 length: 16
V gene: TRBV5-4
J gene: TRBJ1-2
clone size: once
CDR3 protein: CASSEPGQRALYGYTF
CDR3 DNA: TGTGCCAGCAGCGAACCGGGACAGAGAGCCCTCTATGGCTACACCTTC

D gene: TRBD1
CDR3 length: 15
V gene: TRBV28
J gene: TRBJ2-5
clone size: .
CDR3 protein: CASSRTGTGYQTQYF
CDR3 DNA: TGTGCCAGCAGCCGAACCGGGACAGGGTACCAGACCCAGTACTTC

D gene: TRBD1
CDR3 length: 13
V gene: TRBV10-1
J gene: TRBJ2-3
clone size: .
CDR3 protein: CASNDRGTDTQYF
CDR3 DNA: TGCGCCAGCAACGACAGGGGGACAGATACGCAGTATTTT

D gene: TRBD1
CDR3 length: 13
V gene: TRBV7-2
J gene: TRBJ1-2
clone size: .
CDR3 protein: CASSPTGIYGYTF
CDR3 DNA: TGTGCCAGCAGCCCGACAGGGATCTATGGCTACACCTTC

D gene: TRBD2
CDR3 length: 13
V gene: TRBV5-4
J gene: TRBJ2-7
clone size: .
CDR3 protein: CASRTSGRNEQYF
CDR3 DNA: TGTGCCAGCAGGACTAGCGGGAGGAACGAGCAGTACTTC

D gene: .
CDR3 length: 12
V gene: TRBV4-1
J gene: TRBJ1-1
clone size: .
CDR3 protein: CASSHPGTEAFF
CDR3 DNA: TGCGCCAGCAGCCACCCGGGCACTGAAGCTTTCTTT

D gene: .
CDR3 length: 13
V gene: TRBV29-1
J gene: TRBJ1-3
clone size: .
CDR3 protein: CSVDGGTGNTIYF
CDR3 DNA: TGCAGCGTTGACGGGGGAACTGGAAACACCATATATTTT

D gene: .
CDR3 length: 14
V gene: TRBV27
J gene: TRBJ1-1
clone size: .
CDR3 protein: CASSLWGQGTEAFF
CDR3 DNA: TGTGCCAGCAGTTTATGGGGGCAGGGGACTGAAGCTTTCTTT

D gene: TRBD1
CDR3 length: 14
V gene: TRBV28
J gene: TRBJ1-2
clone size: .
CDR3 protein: CASSSQGAGYGYTF
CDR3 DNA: TGTGCCAGCAGCTCACAGGGGGCCGGCTATGGCTACACCTTC

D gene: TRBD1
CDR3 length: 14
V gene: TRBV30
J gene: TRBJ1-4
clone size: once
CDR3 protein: CACIGQALNEKLFF
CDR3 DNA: TGTGCCTGTATCGGACAGGCACTTAATGAAAAACTGTTTTTT

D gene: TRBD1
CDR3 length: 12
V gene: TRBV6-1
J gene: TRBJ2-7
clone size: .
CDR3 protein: CASSDRGPEQYF
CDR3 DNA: TGTGCCAGCAGTGACAGGGGGCCTGAGCAGTACTTC

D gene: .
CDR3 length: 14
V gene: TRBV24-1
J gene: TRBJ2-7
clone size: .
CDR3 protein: CATSESGRADEQYF
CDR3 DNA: TGTGCCACCAGTGAGTCGGGCAGGGCAGACGAGCAGTACTTC

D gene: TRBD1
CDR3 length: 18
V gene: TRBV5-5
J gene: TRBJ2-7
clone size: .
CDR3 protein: CASSPGTGKPPLSYEQYF
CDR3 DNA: TGTGCCAGCAGCCCAGGGACAGGGAAACCCCCCCTCTCCTACGAGCAGTACTTC

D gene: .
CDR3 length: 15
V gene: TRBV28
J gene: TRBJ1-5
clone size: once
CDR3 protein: CASSLAGPGNQPQHF
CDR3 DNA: TGTGCCAGCAGTTTGGCGGGTCCTGGCAATCAGCCCCAGCATTTT

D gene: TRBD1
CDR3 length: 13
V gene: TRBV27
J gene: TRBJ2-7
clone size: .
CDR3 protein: CATRGQLGYEQYF
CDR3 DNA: TGTGCCACCCGGGGACAGTTGGGCTACGAGCAGTACTTC

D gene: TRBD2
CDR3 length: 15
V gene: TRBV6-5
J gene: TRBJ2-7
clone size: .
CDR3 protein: CASSPGLGGTYEQYF
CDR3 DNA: TGTGCCAGCAGTCCGGGACTAGGGGGAACCTACGAGCAGTACTTC

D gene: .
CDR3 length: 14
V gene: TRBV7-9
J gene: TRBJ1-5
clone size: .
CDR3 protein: CASRLAGSDQPQHF
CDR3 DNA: TGTGCCAGCAGGCTAGCGGGGTCAGATCAGCCCCAGCATTTT

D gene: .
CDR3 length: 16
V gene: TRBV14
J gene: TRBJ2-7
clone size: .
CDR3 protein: CASSQGRGSFSYEQYF
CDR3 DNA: TGTGCCAGCAGCCAAGGCAGGGGATCCTTCTCCTACGAGCAGTACTTC

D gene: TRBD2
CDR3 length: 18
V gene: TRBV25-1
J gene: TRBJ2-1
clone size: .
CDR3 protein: CASSGGTSGRTGYNEQFF
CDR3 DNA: TGTGCCAGCAGTGGGGGGACTAGCGGGAGAACCGGGTACAATGAGCAGTTCTTC

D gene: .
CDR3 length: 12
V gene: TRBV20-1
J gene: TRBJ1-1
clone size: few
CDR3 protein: CSASPGNTEAFF
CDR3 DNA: TGCAGTGCTAGTCCAGGGAACACTGAAGCTTTCTTT

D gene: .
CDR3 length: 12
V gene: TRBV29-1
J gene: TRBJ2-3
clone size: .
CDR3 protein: CSGSQATDTQYF
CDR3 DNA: TGCAGCGGGTCACAGGCTACAGATACGCAGTATTTT

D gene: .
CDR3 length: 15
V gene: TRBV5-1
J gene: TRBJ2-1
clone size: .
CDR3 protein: CASSLSRLGGDEQFF
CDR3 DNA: TGCGCCAGCAGCCTCAGCCGTTTAGGGGGGGATGAGCAGTTCTTC

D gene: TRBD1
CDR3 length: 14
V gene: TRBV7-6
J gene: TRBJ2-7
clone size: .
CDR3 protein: CASSGGTGEYEQYF
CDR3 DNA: TGTGCCAGCAGCGGTGGGACAGGGGAATACGAGCAGTACTTC

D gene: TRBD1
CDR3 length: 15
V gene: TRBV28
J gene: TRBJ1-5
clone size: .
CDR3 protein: CASSLPGTGNQPQHF
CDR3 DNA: TGTGCCAGCAGTTTACCCGGGACAGGGAATCAGCCCCAGCATTTT

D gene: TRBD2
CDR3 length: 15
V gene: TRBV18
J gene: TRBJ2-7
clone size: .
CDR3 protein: CASSPVAGTSYEQYF
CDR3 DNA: TGTGCCAGCTCACCAGTAGCGGGAACGTCCTACGAGCAGTACTTC

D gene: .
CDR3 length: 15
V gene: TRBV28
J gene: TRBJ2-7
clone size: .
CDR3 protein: CASSQPQGPTYEQYF
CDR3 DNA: TGTGCCAGCAGCCAGCCACAGGGCCCGACCTACGAGCAGTACTTC

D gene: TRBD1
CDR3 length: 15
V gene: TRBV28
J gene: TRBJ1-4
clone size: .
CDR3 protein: CASSVAGTGNEKLFF
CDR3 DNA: TGTGCCAGCAGTGTTGCCGGGACAGGGAACGAAAAACTGTTTTTT

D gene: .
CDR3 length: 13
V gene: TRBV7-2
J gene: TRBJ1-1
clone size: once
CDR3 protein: CASSLREGTEAFF
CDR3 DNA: TGTGCCAGCAGCTTACGTGAGGGCACTGAAGCTTTCTTT

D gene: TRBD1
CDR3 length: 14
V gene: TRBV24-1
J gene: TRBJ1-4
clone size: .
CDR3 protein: CATSETGGGEKLFF
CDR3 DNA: TGTGCTACCAGTGAGACAGGGGGAGGCGAAAAACTGTTTTTT

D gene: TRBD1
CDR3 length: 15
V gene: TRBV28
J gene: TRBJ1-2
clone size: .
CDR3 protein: CASSTPTGGVGGYTF
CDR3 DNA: TGTGCCAGCAGTACCCCGACAGGGGGTGTGGGGGGCTACACCTTC

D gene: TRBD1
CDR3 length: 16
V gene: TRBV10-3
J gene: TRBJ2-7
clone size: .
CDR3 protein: CAISESPGQGAREQYF
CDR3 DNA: TGTGCCATCAGTGAGTCCCCGGGACAGGGGGCGAGAGAGCAGTACTTC

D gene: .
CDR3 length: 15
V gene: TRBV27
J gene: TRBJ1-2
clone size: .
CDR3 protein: CASLPQGGGDYGYTF
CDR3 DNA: TGTGCCAGCCTCCCTCAAGGCGGCGGGGACTATGGCTACACCTTC

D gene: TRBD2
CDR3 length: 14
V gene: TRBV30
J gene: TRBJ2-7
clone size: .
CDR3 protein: CAWSATSGKMGQYF
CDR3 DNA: TGTGCCTGGAGTGCGACTAGCGGGAAAATGGGGCAGTACTTC

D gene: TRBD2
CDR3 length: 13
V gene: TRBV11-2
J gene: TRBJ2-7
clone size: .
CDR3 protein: CASSFSGRGEQYF
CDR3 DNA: TGTGCCAGCAGCTTTAGCGGGAGAGGGGAGCAGTACTTC

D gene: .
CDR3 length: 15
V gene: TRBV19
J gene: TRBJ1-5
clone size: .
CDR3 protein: CASSPTGHGNQPQHF
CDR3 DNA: TGTGCCAGTAGTCCTACAGGGCATGGCAATCAGCCCCAGCATTTT

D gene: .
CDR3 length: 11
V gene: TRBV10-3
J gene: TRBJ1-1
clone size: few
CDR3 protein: CAIKNGPEAFF
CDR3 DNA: TGTGCCATCAAAAATGGCCCTGAAGCTTTCTTT